Presented here are 27 T cell receptor beta chains from one specimen sequenced in a study of regulatory T cells in long-lasting Graves disease. Time point given: newly diagnosed GD, antithyroid drugs for less than 3 months. The TCR library was made from RNA that had been extracted from PBMCs in TRIzol. Assembly of TCR beta libraries relied on iRepertoire HTBI primers together with Arm-PCR of CDR3 regions. A single record per CDR3 protein comes from TCRdb applying MiXCR to the multiplex PCR reads. The data show about 440,000 distinct CDR3 sequences, with about 16% seen just once and about a sixth held by the top ten. The same sample was also used in a study of T cells in Graves' hyperthyroidism and ophthalmopathy.

The sample here was peripheral blood mononuclear cells (PBMCs), taken at new diagnosis, from a patient treated with antithyroid drugs. These receptors were collected from a woman aged 30 to 39 with Graves disease.

This clonotype occurred many times. The chain is built from TRBV6-9 and TRBJ1-4; TRBD1 matches at 9 bases. The CDR3 is 15 amino acids. In germline, CDR1 is MNHGY, CDR2 SVAAGI. Germline trimming cut 4 bases from V and 11 bases from J; bases unmatched to any gene: 11. DNA of the CDR3: TGTGCCAGCAGTTCCGCCGAACAGGGGGCGGCGAAACTGTTTTTT. This sequence encodes CASSSAEQGAAKLFF.

This clonotype has at least ten counts. This chain uses TRBV20-1 with TRBJ2-3, with TRBD2 matching 10 bases. Germline V gene data show CDR1 as DFQATT and CDR2 as SNEGSKA (reference sequence). Trimming cost V 0 bases and J 5 bases; bases outside gene matches: 8. CDR3 length: 16 amino acids. CDR3: CSARDILAGVQDTQYF. For the CDR3, the DNA is TGCAGTGCTAGAGATATCCTAGCGGGAGTCCAAGATACGCAGTATTTT.

V and J are TRBV10-3 and TRBJ1-5; 11 nucleotides agree with TRBD1. The CDR3 is 15 residues long. Germline V gene data show CDR1 as ENHRY and CDR2 as SYGVKD. The trim removed 6 bases at V and 7 bases at J, leaving 8 bases unmatched. CDR3 coding DNA: TGTGCCATCAGCCCGGGGACAGGGGGAGGCCAGCCCCAGCATTTT. It specifies CAISPGTGGGQPQHF.

This clonotype occurred a few times. The genes are TRBV5-4 and TRBJ2-3; D uncertain. The CDR3 length is 13 residues. V shed 0 bases and J shed 2 bases, with 4 bases lying between them. Per the germline V gene, CDR1 is SGHNT and CDR2 is YYREEE (reference sequence). The CDR3 loop reads CASSLEVTDTQYF. The CDR3 DNA is TGTGCCAGCAGCTTGGAGGTCACAGATACGCAGTATTTT.

This clonotype showed up many times. This rearrangement joins TRBV20-1 to TRBJ1-4; D unresolved. V lost 3 bases, J lost 5 bases, and 10 bases lay in between. This CDR3 has 13 amino acids. Per the germline V gene, CDR1 is DFQATT and CDR2 is SNEGSKA (reference sequence). CDR3 amino acids: CSARKGNNEKLFF. The CDR3 nucleotides read TGCAGTGCTAGGAAGGGAAACAATGAAAAACTGTTTTTT.

This clonotype has more than one count but fewer than ten. The gene calls are TRBV7-9 and TRBJ2-5; the match to TRBD2 covers 8 bases. From germline, CDR1 is SEHNR and CDR2 FQNEAQ (reference sequence). The CDR3 is 16 residues long. V shed 4 bases and J 6 bases; nucleotides not matched to a gene: 13. As DNA, the CDR3 is TGTGCCAGCAGCTCTGGGTTTGGACTAGCAGCGAAGACCCAGTACTTC. Translating it yields CASSSGFGLAAKTQYF.

V and J are TRBV5-1 and TRBJ2-3, with TRBD2 matching 8 bases. The CDR3 totals 17 residues. The trim removed 4 bases at V and 4 bases at J, leaving 14 bases unmatched. Germline lookup yields CDR1 SGHRS and CDR2 YFSETQ. In nucleotides, the CDR3 is TGCGCCAGCAGCATACTAGCGGAAGGAATTTCTCCAGATACGCAGTATTTT. It is translated as CASSILAEGISPDTQYF.

This clonotype showed up many times. Mismatch with germline at one junction end may stem from a read error. The chain links TRBV2 to TRBJ2-1; tentatively, D is TRBD2 (6 bases). The CDR3 is 11 amino acids. Germline V CDR1 and CDR2: SNHLY, FYNNEI. This CDR3 reads CASSEEGIGAF. The CDR3 DNA sequence: TGTGCCAGCAGTGAGGAGGGGATCGGAGCATTC.

This clonotype was observed many times. The chain carries TRBV18 and TRBJ1-1, with TRBD1 identical over 8 bases. The CDR3 contains 15 residues. Trimming took 6 bases from V and 6 from J; bases not matched to a gene: 12. Looked up from germline, CDR1 is KGHSH and CDR2 is LQKENI. The CDR3 DNA reads as TGTGCCAGCTCCCGACAGGGGCGAGATTGGGCTGAAGCTTTCTTT. This translates into CASSRQGRDWAEAFF.

This clonotype was seen a handful of times. The chain uses TRBV13 and TRBJ2-7, with 7 bases matching TRBD2. Per germline, CDR1 PRHDT and CDR2 FYEKMQ (reference sequence). V was pared by 4 bases and J by 3 bases, with 0 bases of the junction left unmatched. This CDR3 is built from 12 residues. The CDR3 is CASSSSGYEQYF. In DNA form, the CDR3 reads TGTGCCAGCAGCTCTAGCGGCTACGAGCAGTACTTC.

The rearrangement uses TRBV30 and TRBJ2-1; D may match TRBD1 or TRBD2 (5 bases each). The V gene's germline CDR1 is GTSNPN and CDR2 SVGIG (reference sequence). V was trimmed by 4 bases and J by 5 bases, leaving 12 bases between them. The CDR3 loop spans 13 amino acids. CDR3 sequence: CAWKWGNDNEQFF. As DNA, the CDR3 is TGTGCCTGGAAATGGGGGAACGACAATGAGCAGTTCTTC.

This clonotype was recorded at least ten times. V gene TRBV14 combines with J gene TRBJ2-1; D is ambiguous. V gave up 0 bases and J gave up 11 bases, with 5 bases separating them. The germline gives CDR1 SGHDN, CDR2 FVKESK. The CDR3 has 11 amino acids. CDR3: CASSQELQQFF. CDR3 bases: TGTGCCAGCAGCCAAGAACTTCAGCAGTTCTTC.

Worth noting for this clonotype: An end of the junction differs from the germline gene, which may be a read error. The V call is TRBV6-9, the J call TRBJ2-1; 7 bases fit TRBD2. CDR1 is MNHGY, CDR2 SVAAGI, per germline. CDR3 length: 12 residues. The CDR3: CTSSYGGSEQFF. The CDR3 DNA is TGTACCAGCAGTTACGGCGGGAGTGAGCAGTTCTTC.

Ten or more counts support this clonotype. The gene calls are TRBV29-1 and TRBJ1-4, with 8 nucleotides matching TRBD1. This CDR3 contains 13 residues. In germline, CDR1 is SQVTM, CDR2 ANQGSEA. V shed 4 bases and J 8 bases; nucleotides not matched to a gene: 6. For the CDR3, the DNA is TGCAGCGTTGCCAGGGGGCTCGGCGAAAAACTGTTTTTT. It is translated as CSVARGLGEKLFF.

The table lists this clonotype with a few counts. The chain has TRBV24-1 and TRBJ2-2; D may be TRBD2 (5 bases). Germline CDR1 is KGHDR and CDR2 is SFDVKD. The CDR3 contains 17 residues. V dropped 1 base and J dropped 5 bases, with 16 bases sitting between them. CDR3 protein: CATSDFFGSWETGELFF. Written as DNA, the CDR3 is TGTGCCACCAGTGATTTTTTCGGATCTTGGGAGACCGGGGAGCTGTTTTTT.

This clonotype was counted ten times or more. CDR3 DNA: TGTGCCACCAGTGATTATAGGGTTAGCTATGGCTACACCTTC. This codes for CATSDYRVSYGYTF. The V call is TRBV24-1, the J call TRBJ1-2, with D unresolved. The germline V gene encodes CDR1 KGHDR and CDR2 SFDVKD. V lost 2 bases to trimming and J lost 4 bases, with 10 bases between them. The CDR3 spans 14 residues.

The CDR3 nucleotides read TGTGCCACATACAACAGTGTCACAGATACGCAGTATTTT. Its translation is CATYNSVTDTQYF. The chain has TRBV24-1 and TRBJ2-3; D unclear. Germline V gene data show CDR1 as KGHDR and CDR2 as SFDVKD. The CDR3 has 13 residues. The V end was cut by 10 bases, the J end by 2 bases, with 12 bases between.

This CDR3 reads CASSGTSGRVFGELFF. The CDR3 DNA follows: TGCGCCAGCAGCGGGACTAGCGGGAGAGTTTTCGGGGAGCTGTTTTTT. This chain links TRBV5-1 with TRBJ2-2, with 14 bases identical to TRBD2. The junction had 6 bases not matched to a gene; V was cut back by 4 bases and J by 7 bases. In germline, CDR1 is SGHRS, CDR2 YFSETQ. The CDR3 totals 16 residues.

The rearrangement uses TRBV14 and TRBJ2-3; D remains unclear. The germline V and J ends were trimmed by 0 bases and 8 bases, with 15 bases remaining between them. Germline V gives CDR1 SGHDN, CDR2 FVKESK. The CDR3 extends over 15 amino acids. CDR3 sequence: CASSQDRVPPGTQYF. The CDR3 DNA follows: TGTGCCAGCAGCCAAGATCGAGTTCCCCCGGGTACGCAGTATTTT.

The sample holds many counts of this clonotype. The chain joins TRBV5-1 to TRBJ2-5; TRBD2 is a possible D gene (6 bases). The CDR3 spans 15 residues. CDR1 SGHRS and CDR2 YFSETQ come from the germline V gene. Trimming took 1 base from V and 4 from J, leaving 14 bases between them. DNA of the CDR3: TGCGCCAGCAGCTTGTCAACGGTGGGGGGAGAGACCCAGTACTTC. Translation gives CASSLSTVGGETQYF.

This clonotype was recorded many times. This rearrangement joins TRBV12-3 or TRBV12-4 to TRBJ2-7, with 16 bases matching TRBD2. Trimming removed 6 bases from V and 5 bases from J; junction bases left unmatched: 7. This CDR3 comprises 16 residues. The CDR3 DNA is TGTGCCAGCAGGGGGACTAGCGGGAGGGCCGAGGACGAGCAGTACTTC. Residues: CASRGTSGRAEDEQYF.

The V call is TRBV10-3, the J call TRBJ2-7; no definite D call. The CDR3 covers 12 residues. V was cut by 8 bases and J by 2 bases, with 10 bases left in between. Germline V gene lookup returns CDR1 ENHRY and CDR2 SYGVKD. CDR3 DNA: TGTGCCATCGGGAAGGAACCCTACGAGCAGTACTTC. It specifies CAIGKEPYEQYF.

This clonotype was recorded at least ten times. DNA for the CDR3: TGTGCCAGCAGGATACCCTTAAAAAGTAGCGGGAGCCACAAAGAGACCCAGTACTTC. It yields the protein CASRIPLKSSGSHKETQYF. This chain uses TRBV2 with TRBJ2-5; 9 positions agree with TRBD2. The CDR3 totals 19 residues. Trimming at V came to 6 bases and at J to 3 bases, leaving 20 bases not matched to a gene. Germline V gene lookup returns CDR1 SNHLY and CDR2 FYNNEI.

This chain joins TRBV7-3 and TRBJ2-2; the D is unclear. The CDR3 is 14 residues long. V was pared by 8 bases and J by 0 bases, with 10 bases between. Germline loops: CDR1 SGHTA, CDR2 FQGTGA. The CDR3 DNA reads TGTGCCAGCCATTCGGGCTCGAACACCGGGGAGCTGTTTTTT. Translated, it gives CASHSGSNTGELFF.

This clonotype occurred once. CDR3 protein: CASSWGIAKNIQYF. The DNA for the CDR3 is TGCGCCAGCAGCTGGGGCATAGCCAAAAACATTCAGTACTTC. The chain joins TRBV5-1 to TRBJ2-4; D perhaps matches TRBD1 (5 bases). Germline CDR1 SGHRS, CDR2 YFSETQ. V was shortened by 3 bases and J by 0 bases, with 7 bases between the two germline ends. The CDR3 runs to 14 residues. The full variable domain, its missing parts supplied by reference TRBV5-1 and TRBJ2-4, is KAGVTQTPRYLIKTRGQQVTLSCSPISGHRSVSWYQQTPGQGLQFLFEYFSETQRNKGNFPGRFSGRQFSNSRSEMNVSTLELGDSALYLCASSWGIAKNIQYFGAGTRLSVL.

This clonotype was observed at least ten times. V gene TRBV12-3 or TRBV12-4 combines with J gene TRBJ1-2, with 7 positions matching TRBD1. The CDR3 sequence is 11 residues long. Trimming took 6 bases from V and 9 from J; bases not matched to a gene: 4. The CDR3 bases are TGTGCCAGCAGGAGGGACAGCCGCTACACCTTC. It specifies CASRRDSRYTF.

To note about this clonotype: A read error may produce the germline difference seen at one junction end. The rearrangement joins TRBV19 to TRBJ2-7; D is possibly TRBD2 (5 bases). Germline CDR1 reads LNHDA; CDR2 reads SQIVND (reference sequence). This CDR3 region has 14 residues. The CDR3 DNA follows: TGTACCAGTAGTATATTAGCGCGATTTGGAGAGCAGTACTTC. As protein: CTSSILARFGEQYF.